Sequencing of this TCR beta chain was carried out in a study of blood T cell repertoires in COVID-19. In the study overall: Spain, Italy and the United States supplied samples that represented acute and convalescent COVID-19.

Looked up from germline, CDR1 is SNHLY and CDR2 is FYNNEI. Trimming cost V 5 bases and J 8 bases; bases outside gene matches: 8. The CDR3 is 14 residues long. TCRdb keeps only in-frame clones here, not all; method: immunoSEQ multiplex PCR. The sample consists of about 82,000 clones, around 82% of them appearing once. The clonotype was recovered from a woman aged 60-75 years with acute or convalescent COVID-19. The chain is built from TRBV2 and TRBJ1-2, with 10 positions matching TRBD1. Sequences were obtained from peripheral blood. CDR3 residues: CASSLTGGLGGYTF. The CDR3 DNA sequence: TGTGCCAGCAGTCTGACAGGGGGCCTCGGCGGCTACACCTTC.